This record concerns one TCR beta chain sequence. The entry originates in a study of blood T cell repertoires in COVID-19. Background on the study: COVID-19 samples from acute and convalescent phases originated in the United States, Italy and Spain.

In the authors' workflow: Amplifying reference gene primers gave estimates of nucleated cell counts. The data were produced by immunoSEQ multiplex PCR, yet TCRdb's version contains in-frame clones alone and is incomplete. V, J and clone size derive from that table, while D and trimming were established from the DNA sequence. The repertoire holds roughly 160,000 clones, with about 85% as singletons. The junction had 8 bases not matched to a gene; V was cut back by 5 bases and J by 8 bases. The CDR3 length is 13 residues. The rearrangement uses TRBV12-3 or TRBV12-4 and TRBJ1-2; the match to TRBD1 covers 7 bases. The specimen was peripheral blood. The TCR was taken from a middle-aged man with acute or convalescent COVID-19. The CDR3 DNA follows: TGTGCCAGCAGTGCGACAGGGCTCAGCGGCTACACCTTC. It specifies CASSATGLSGYTF.